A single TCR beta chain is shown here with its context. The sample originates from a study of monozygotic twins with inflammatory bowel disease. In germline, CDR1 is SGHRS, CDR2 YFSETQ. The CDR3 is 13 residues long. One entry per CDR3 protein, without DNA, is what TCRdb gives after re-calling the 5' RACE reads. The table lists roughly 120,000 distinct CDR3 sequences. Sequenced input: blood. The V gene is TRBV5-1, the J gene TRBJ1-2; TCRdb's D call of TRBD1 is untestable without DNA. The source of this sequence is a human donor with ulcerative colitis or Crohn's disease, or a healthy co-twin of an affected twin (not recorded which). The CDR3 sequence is CASSWTGNDGYTF.